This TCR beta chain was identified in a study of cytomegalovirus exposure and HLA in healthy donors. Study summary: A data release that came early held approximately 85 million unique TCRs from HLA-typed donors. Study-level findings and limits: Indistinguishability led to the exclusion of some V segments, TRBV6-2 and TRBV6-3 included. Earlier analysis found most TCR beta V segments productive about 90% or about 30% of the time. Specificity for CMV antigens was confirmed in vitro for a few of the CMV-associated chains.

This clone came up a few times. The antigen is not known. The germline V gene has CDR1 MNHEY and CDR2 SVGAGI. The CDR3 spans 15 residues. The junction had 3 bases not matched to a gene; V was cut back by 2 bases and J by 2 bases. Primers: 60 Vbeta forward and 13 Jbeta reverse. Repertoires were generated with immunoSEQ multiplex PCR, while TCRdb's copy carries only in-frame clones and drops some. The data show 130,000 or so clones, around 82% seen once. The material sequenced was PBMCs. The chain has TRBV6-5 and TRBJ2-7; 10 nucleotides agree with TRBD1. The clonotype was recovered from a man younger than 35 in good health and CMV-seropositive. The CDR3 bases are TGTGCCAGCAGTTACCGGGGACAGGGGACCTACGAGCAGTACTTC. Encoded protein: CASSYRGQGTYEQYF.